This entry describes one TCR beta chain. The target antigen is unknown. The data were taken from a study of response to subunit inactivated influenza vaccine. Study results and caveats: Every seasonal influenza vaccination brings in few new T cells, the authors suggested.

TCRdb reanalysed the RT-PCR reads using MiXCR and keeps one entry per CDR3 protein. This table has about 610,000 distinct CDR3 sequences, 12% to 15% appearing once. The V gene's germline CDR1 is LGHNA and CDR2 YSLEER. The CDR3 spans 17 residues. V trimming: 4 bases; J trimming: 1 base; junction bases outside the gene matches: 9. The rearrangement uses TRBV4-3 and TRBJ2-2; the match to TRBD1 covers 7 bases. This sequence originates from a man aged 45-65 years who received an inactivated influenza vaccine. Source: PBMCs from blood, taken 12 days after vaccination. This CDR3 reads CASSPNYRGLNTGELFF. The CDR3 DNA reads TGCGCCAGCAGCCCAAATTACAGGGGATTGAACACCGGGGAGCTGTTTTTT.